This T cell receptor beta chain was captured in a study of PD-1 blockade in mismatch repair-deficient tumors. Study details: Enrolled 2013-2016, patients had progressing, pretreated mismatch repair-deficient cancers of 12 to 13 types.

There are a few counts of this clone. Its specificity is unknown. Germline loops: CDR1 LGHNA, CDR2 YSLEER. The CDR3 covers 14 residues. V lost 1 base to trimming and J lost 8 bases, with 14 bases between them. Three pembrolizumab responders had their TCRs sequenced. Findings and caveats of the study: Tumor-resident clones, often undetectable pretreatment in blood, expanded then contracted after pembrolizumab.

Sequencing used immunoSEQ multiplex PCR; TCRdb keeps in-frame clones, though not all of them. Here the sample spans approximately 50,000 clones, around 80% being singletons. This TCR came from an adult with mismatch repair-deficient cancer. Sequenced here: peripheral blood, sampled 4 weeks after starting pembrolizumab. The chain couples TRBV4-3 to TRBJ1-2; maybe TRBD1 (5 bases). The CDR3 coding sequence is TGCGCCAGCAGCCAAGGAAACGTCAGGGAGGGCTACACCTTC. Protein sequence: CASSQGNVREGYTF.